Included here is one TCR beta chain sequence, with context. Sequenced by immunoSEQ multiplex PCR; TCRdb stores in-frame clones only, minus some. This table holds fewer than 85,000 clones, 92% found once. After removal of 4 bases from V and 4 bases from J, the junction contained 11 bases not matched to a gene. This CDR3 has 16 residues. Germline CDR1 is MNHNS and CDR2 is SASEGT. This record comes from a study of OX40 agonist ivuxolimab in advanced cancers. The chain recombines TRBV6-1 with TRBJ2-7; 9 bases are a match to TRBD1. The sequence came from an adult with an advanced solid tumor such as melanoma, head and neck, liver or kidney cancer. The sequencing used CD4+ or CD8+ T cells sorted from blood, collected in a trial of the OX40 agonist ivuxolimab. The CDR3 coding sequence is TGTGCCAGCAGTGGCAGGGGCGGGACAGGGTCGTACGAGCAGTACTTC. This codes for CASSGRGGTGSYEQYF.